These T cell receptor beta chains were read from a single sample in a study of shared clonotypes between healthy human individuals. The protocol was immunoSEQ multiplex PCR, while the TCRdb copy is restricted to in-frame clones and leaves out a portion. The table shows around 1.9 million clones, with around 93% occurring only once. Input material: naive CD8+ T cells from PBMCs. The receptors were gathered from a man aged 18 to 35 in good health. Some clones in this sample may be carry-over from other donors' samples. Each CDR3 is given with its conserved first and last residue. The D gene is left open where the match is weak.

d_call	v_call	j_call	cdr3_nt	cdr3_aa
-	TRBV29-1	TRBJ2-1	TGCAGCGTTTCAGAGTCGGCCTACAATGAGCAGTTCTTC	CSVSESAYNEQFF
TRBD2	TRBV6-5	TRBJ2-5	TGTGCCAGCAGTTACTCGCCCGGGGGGGAGACCCAGTACTTC	CASSYSPGGETQYF
TRBD2	TRBV7-9	TRBJ2-3	TGTGCCAGCAGCTCAGCACTGTTGCGACTAGCGGGAAGCACAGATACGCAGTATTTT	CASSSALLRLAGSTDTQYF
TRBD1	TRBV5-1	TRBJ2-2	TGCGCCAGCAGCTCCCCCCGGGACAGGGGGATTCTGGACACCGGGGAGCTGTTTTTT	CASSSPRDRGILDTGELFF
-	TRBV29-1	TRBJ1-2	TGCAGCGTCTCGGGTGGGGACAACTATGGCTACACCTTC	CSVSGGDNYGYTF
-	TRBV7-3	TRBJ2-3	TGTGCCAGCAGCTATCTCAACAGGGTCACAGATACGCAGTATTTT	CASSYLNRVTDTQYF
-	TRBV7-9	TRBJ2-7	TGTGCCAGCAGCTCCGGGGCCGACTACGAGCAGTACTTC	CASSSGADYEQYF
-	TRBV7-9	TRBJ1-2	TGTGCCAGCACCCAGGGGCAGGGTGGTAGTCTGGGCGGCTACACCTTC	CASTQGQGGSLGGYTF
-	TRBV5-1	TRBJ1-2	TGCGCCAGCAGCCCCCAGGGGTTAGGCTACACCTTC	CASSPQGLGYTF
-	TRBV21-1	TRBJ2-7	TGTGCCAGCAGCAAAGCGGAAAGGGACAGGGTTCCCTACGAGCAGTACTTC	CASSKAERDRVPYEQYF
-	TRBV27	TRBJ1-1	TGTGCCAGCAGTTTATCCGGTTTCACTGAAGCTTTCTTT	CASSLSGFTEAFF
-	TRBV2	TRBJ2-5	TGTGCCAGCAGCATGACCCAGGACAGAATAGAGACCCAGTACTTC	CASSMTQDRIETQYF
-	TRBV27	TRBJ1-5	TGTGCCAGCAGTTTATCGGCAGGGCACAGCAATCAGCCCCAGCATTTT	CASSLSAGHSNQPQHF
-	TRBV30	TRBJ2-1	TGTGCCTGGAGGATAGGTGGTGAGCAGTTCTTC	CAWRIGGEQFF
-	TRBV7-8	TRBJ1-5	TGTGCCAGCAGCTTAGTTCCGTTTAGCAATCAGCCCCAGCATTTT	CASSLVPFSNQPQHF
TRBD2	TRBV27	TRBJ2-1	TGTGCCAGCAGTTTACTAGCGGGATTAGACAATGAGCAGTTCTTC	CASSLLAGLDNEQFF
-	TRBV28	TRBJ1-5	TGTGCCAGCAGTTTGGAAATTTTCTATCAGCCCCAGCATTTT	CASSLEIFYQPQHF
TRBD1	TRBV9	TRBJ2-7	TGTGCCAGCAGCGTAGAGGGACAGGGTGGCTACGAGCAGTACTTC	CASSVEGQGGYEQYF
-	TRBV10-3	TRBJ1-4	TGTGCCATCAGTGAGTCTCGGATGACTAATGAAAAACTGTTTTTT	CAISESRMTNEKLFF
TRBD1	TRBV29-1	TRBJ1-2	TGCAGCGTTGGGACAGGGGAAGGCTACACCTTC	CSVGTGEGYTF
TRBD2	TRBV7-9	TRBJ2-1	TGTGCCAGCAGCTTAGAGACTAGCGGGAGTGAGTTCTTC	CASSLETSGSEFF
TRBD1	TRBV5-1	TRBJ2-5	TGCGCCAGCAGCTTCGGGACAGGGGGCGCAGAGACCCAGTACTTC	CASSFGTGGAETQYF
-	TRBV11-2	TRBJ2-2	TGTGCCAGCAGCGAGACGGTTGATGCCGGGGAGCTGTTTTTT	CASSETVDAGELFF
-	TRBV5-4	TRBJ2-7	TGTGCCAGCAGTTCACCGGGGGCCGGGACGGGGACCTACGAGCAGTACTTC	CASSSPGAGTGTYEQYF
-	TRBV7-9	TRBJ2-7	TGTGCCGTCCGTACCGGGCAATTAGGCTACGAGCAGTACTTC	CAVRTGQLGYEQYF
TRBD1	TRBV28	TRBJ2-4	TGTGCCAGCAGTTTAAGGATAGGTACAGGGGGATTCATTCAGTACTTC	CASSLRIGTGGFIQYF
-	TRBV6-1	TRBJ1-5	TGTGCCAGCAGTGCCCGGGTAAGCAGCAATCAGCCCCAGCATTTT	CASSARVSSNQPQHF
-	TRBV6-6	TRBJ1-4	TGTGCCAGCAGTTCCGACGGGGGCTGGAGGGAAAAACTGTTTTTT	CASSSDGGWREKLFF
-	TRBV10-2	TRBJ2-7	TGCGCCAGCAGTGCCGTTGGGGCCAGCTACGAGCAGTACTTC	CASSAVGASYEQYF
TRBD1	TRBV7-3	TRBJ2-7	TGTGCCAGCAGTCCGACAGGGAACTCCGAGCAGTACTTC	CASSPTGNSEQYF
-	TRBV15	TRBJ2-7	TGTGCCACCAGCGAAAGGGCTAGGGCCTACGAGCAGTACTTC	CATSERARAYEQYF
-	TRBV7-9	TRBJ2-7	TGTGCCAGCAGCTCCCGGGACACCCCTCGCGAGCAGTACTTC	CASSSRDTPREQYF